The source of this T cell receptor beta chain is a study of chemoradiotherapy in HPV16-positive cancers. Profiled with immunoSEQ multiplex PCR; TCRdb holds only in-frame clones, not every one. The sample holds some 15,000 clones, roughly nine tenths seen once. CDR1 is MNHEY, CDR2 SVGAGI, per germline. The CDR3 is 13 amino acids. Trimming cost V 5 bases and J 1 base, with 8 bases left between them. The chain employs TRBV6-5 and TRBJ1-1, with D possibly being TRBD1 (6 bases). The receptor comes from a human donor with HPV-associated anogenital cancer. The specimen comprised blood, sampled from a patient who underwent chemoradiotherapy. The CDR3 DNA follows: TGTGCCAGCAGTCAACAGGGGAACACTGAAGCTTTCTTT. Translation gives CASSQQGNTEAFF.